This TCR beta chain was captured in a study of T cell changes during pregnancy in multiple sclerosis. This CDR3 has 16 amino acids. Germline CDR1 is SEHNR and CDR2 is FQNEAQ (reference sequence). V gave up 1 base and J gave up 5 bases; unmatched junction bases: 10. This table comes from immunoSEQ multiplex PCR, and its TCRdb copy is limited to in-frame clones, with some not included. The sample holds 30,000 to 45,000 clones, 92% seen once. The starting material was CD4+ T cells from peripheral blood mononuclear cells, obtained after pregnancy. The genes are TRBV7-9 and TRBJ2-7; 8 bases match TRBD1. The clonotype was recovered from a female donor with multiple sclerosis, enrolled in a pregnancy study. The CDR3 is CASSLGNRGISNEQYF. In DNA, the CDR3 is TGTGCCAGCAGCTTAGGGAACAGGGGGATCTCGAACGAGCAGTACTTC.